The 31 T cell receptor beta chains below come from one sample, sequenced in a study of immune evolution from preneoplasia to lung adenocarcinoma. Libraries were prepared by immunoSEQ multiplex PCR; TCRdb keeps only in-frame clonotypes and omits some of them. The sample lists over 6,500 clones, more than 70% occurring once. Specimen: FFPE adjacent normal lung tissue. The receptor set was obtained from a person aged 65-85 years with lung adenocarcinoma.

This clone has only a few counts. The chain recombines TRBV27 with TRBJ1-5, with 8 positions matching TRBD1. This CDR3 has 15 amino acids. V shed 4 bases and J 9 bases; nucleotides not matched to a gene: 11. Germline loops: CDR1 MNHEY, CDR2 SMNVEV (reference sequence). CDR3 residues: CASSSIQGGIRPQHF. The CDR3 DNA reads as TGTGCCAGCAGTTCAATACAGGGGGGAATCAGGCCCCAGCATTTT.

The rearrangement links TRBV18 to TRBJ1-1; 8 bases agree with TRBD1. CDR1 is KGHSH, CDR2 LQKENI, per germline. CDR3 size: 13 residues. Trimming cost V 0 bases and J 11 bases; bases outside gene matches: 5. CDR3 in DNA: TGTGCCAGCTCACCACCGACAGGGGTAGGGGCTTTCTTT. It codes for CASSPPTGVGAFF.

The gene calls are TRBV5-4 and TRBJ2-5; the match to TRBD1 covers 8 bases. In germline, CDR1 is SGHNT, CDR2 YYREEE (reference sequence). V shed 1 base and J 4 bases; nucleotides not matched to a gene: 3. The CDR3 extends over 14 amino acids. This CDR3 is CASSLKQGGETQYF. CDR3 nucleotide sequence: TGTGCCAGCAGCTTGAAACAGGGGGGAGAGACCCAGTACTTC.

The chain combines TRBV5-1 with TRBJ1-1; possible D gene TRBD1, 5 bases. This CDR3 region has 14 residues. Germline V CDR1 and CDR2: SGHRS, YFSETQ. The germline V and J ends were trimmed by 0 bases and 3 bases, with 9 bases remaining between them. The CDR3 reads CASSLAGGYTEAFF. The CDR3 region has the DNA TGCGCCAGCAGCTTGGCCGGGGGGTACACTGAAGCTTTCTTT.

The CDR3 sequence: CASKFDGTGELFF. As DNA, the CDR3 is TGTGCCAGCAAGTTTGATGGGACCGGGGAGCTGTTTTTT. The J gene is TRBJ2-2, the V gene TRBV7-9; D ambiguous. The germline V and J ends were trimmed by 7 bases and 5 bases, with 11 bases remaining between them. The CDR3 consists of 13 residues. Germline V gene lookup returns CDR1 SEHNR and CDR2 FQNEAQ (reference sequence).

Only a few counts were recorded for this clone. V and J are TRBV6-1 and TRBJ1-2, with no clear D. Germline CDR1 reads MNHNS; CDR2 reads SASEGT. Trimming removed 1 base from V and 0 bases from J, with 9 bases in between. The CDR3 is 15 amino acids. CDR3 sequence (DNA): TGTGCCAGCAGTGAAGTTCTCGAATCTAACTATGGCTACACCTTC. Amino acid sequence: CASSEVLESNYGYTF.

V and J are TRBV5-6 and TRBJ2-4; D remains unclear. Trimming removed 1 base at V and 0 bases at J, with 14 bases between. The CDR3 extends over 17 amino acids. Germline CDR1 SGHDT, CDR2 YYEEEE. This CDR3 reads CASSLKVSPLAKNIQYF. DNA of the CDR3: TGTGCCAGCAGCTTGAAGGTCAGTCCTCTAGCCAAAAACATTCAGTACTTC.

The V call is TRBV5-4, the J call TRBJ2-3; no definite D call. This CDR3 contains 12 residues. Trimming took 1 base from V and 5 from J, leaving 5 bases between them. In germline, CDR1 is SGHNT, CDR2 YYREEE (reference sequence). CDR3 residues: CASSLLEDTQYF. DNA of the CDR3: TGTGCCAGCAGCTTGTTAGAAGATACGCAGTATTTT.

The chain couples TRBV4-1 to TRBJ1-2; weak D call: TRBD1 (5 bases). This CDR3 has 15 amino acids. Germline loops: CDR1 MGHRA, CDR2 YSYEKL. Trimming took 0 bases from V and 6 from J, leaving 14 bases between them. Here the CDR3 reads CASSQEQEGLNGYTF. The DNA of the CDR3 is TGCGCCAGCAGCCAAGAACAAGAGGGGCTGAATGGCTACACCTTC.

The gene calls are TRBV18 and TRBJ2-5, with D hard to call. The CDR3 runs 12 residues. Germline loops: CDR1 KGHSH, CDR2 LQKENI. The ends were cut back, 8 bases at V and 3 bases at J, with 10 bases in the middle. The DNA for the CDR3 is TGTGCCAGCACGGGTCGAAAAGAGACCCAGTACTTC. This gives the protein CASTGRKETQYF.

This rearrangement joins TRBV29-1 to TRBJ2-3; 7 bases map to TRBD2. The J segment lost 3 bases and the V segment lost 3 bases, leaving 6 bases of the junction unmatched. Germline values: CDR1 SQVTM, CDR2 ANQGSEA. The CDR3 totals 14 residues. CDR3 in amino acids: CSVEGGRGTDTQYF. CDR3 sequence (DNA): TGCAGCGTTGAGGGCGGGAGAGGGACAGATACGCAGTATTTT.

The V and J genes are TRBV6-5 and TRBJ1-1; D not resolved. The germline CDR1 and CDR2 sequences are MNHEY and SVGAGI. V lost 8 bases and J 3 bases, leaving 16 bases between the germline ends. The CDR3 contains 14 residues. CDR3 in DNA: TGTGCCAGCTTCTTGACCGAGAAGTACACTGAAGCTTTCTTT. Translated: CASFLTEKYTEAFF.

V usage is TRBV27 and J usage is TRBJ2-7; D uncertain. V lost 2 bases and J 6 bases, leaving 11 bases between the germline ends. Germline values: CDR1 MNHEY, CDR2 SMNVEV (reference sequence). The CDR3 consists of 13 residues. The CDR3 region is CASSLGVGSEQYF. In nucleotides, the CDR3 is TGTGCCAGCAGTTTAGGGGTTGGATCCGAGCAGTACTTC.

The CDR3 reads CATSRDPRGGAEAFF. CDR3 nucleotide sequence: TGTGCCACCAGCAGAGATCCCAGGGGAGGGGCTGAAGCTTTCTTT. This sequence joins TRBV15 and TRBJ1-1; D might be TRBD1 (6 bases). The V gene's germline CDR1 is LNHNV and CDR2 YYDKDF (reference sequence). V was shortened by 0 bases and J by 6 bases, with 14 bases between the two germline ends. This CDR3 comprises 15 residues.

The chain has TRBV28 and TRBJ1-1; D not resolved. Between the trimmed V and J ends, which lost 4 bases and 8 bases, there was a span of 11 bases. Germline CDR1 and CDR2: MDHEN and SYDVKM. The CDR3 loop spans 12 amino acids. CDR3 in DNA: TGTGCCAGCAGTTCACCGACCTCGGAAGCTTTCTTT. This translates into CASSSPTSEAFF.

The count of this clone is one. Its ends do not fully match the called genes, so a read error is possible. J is TRBJ2-3 and V is TRBV30; 13 positions match TRBD2. Germline loops: CDR1 GTSNPN, CDR2 SVGIG (reference sequence). CDR3 size: 14 residues. CDR3 in amino acids: CAWTQGTSGRAGHF. CDR3 sequence (DNA): TGTGCCTGGACCCAAGGAACTAGCGGGAGGGCCGGACATTTT.

This sequence joins TRBV4-1 and TRBJ2-3; either TRBD1 or TRBD2 may supply D (6 bases each). Looked up from germline, CDR1 is MGHRA and CDR2 is YSYEKL. Deletions cut 4 bases from V and 4 bases from J, with 15 bases between. The CDR3 covers 15 residues. The CDR3 nucleotides read TGCGCCAGCAGCCTTACCGGGGGCAAGGCAGATACGCAGTATTTT. It is translated as CASSLTGGKADTQYF.

This clone was recorded once. The chain is built from TRBV10-3 and TRBJ1-1; 12 bases match TRBD1. This CDR3 contains 15 residues. Germline values: CDR1 ENHRY, CDR2 SYGVKD. V lost 4 bases to trimming and J lost 5 bases; unmatched junction nucleotides: 5. CDR3 in DNA: TGTGCCATCAGTGGGGGACAGGGGGCGCTTACTGAAGCTTTCTTT. It yields the protein CAISGGQGALTEAFF.

This clone was seen a handful of times. The rearrangement joins TRBV30 to TRBJ2-5; perhaps D is TRBD1 or TRBD2 (5 bases each). The ends were cut back, 0 bases at V and 4 bases at J, with 12 bases in the middle. CDR3 length: 14 residues. Germline V gene lookup returns CDR1 GTSNPN and CDR2 SVGIG (reference sequence). CDR3 bases: TGTGCCTGGAGTGTTTCAGGGAGCGTAGAGACCCAGTACTTC. It specifies CAWSVSGSVETQYF.

This chain links TRBV7-9 with TRBJ1-2; TRBD1 might be the D (6 bases). V was cut by 5 bases and J by 8 bases, with 12 bases left in between. CDR3 length: 12 amino acids. The germline CDR1 and CDR2 sequences are SEHNR and FQNEAQ (reference sequence). The CDR3 DNA sequence: TGTGCCAGCAGCCAGGGGCTAGAAGGCTACACCTTC. Translation: CASSQGLEGYTF. Full variable domain (remainder filled in from reference TRBV7-9 and TRBJ1-2): DTGVSQNPRHKITKRGQNVTFRCDPISEHNRLYWYRQTLGQGPEFLTYFQNEAQLEKSRLLSDRFSAERPKGSFSTLEIQRTEQGDSAMYLCASSQGLEGYTFGSGTRLTVV.

This sequence joins TRBV2 and TRBJ2-3, with 9 bases fitting TRBD2. Germline CDR1 is SNHLY and CDR2 is FYNNEI. This CDR3 spans 16 amino acids. V was clipped by 7 bases and J by 0 bases; unmatched bases: 8. The CDR3 sequence is CASKSSGGPSTDTQYF. The CDR3 region has the DNA TGTGCCAGCAAGTCAAGCGGGGGGCCTAGCACAGATACGCAGTATTTT.

This rearrangement joins TRBV4-1 to TRBJ2-3; 8 bases map to TRBD1. Germline CDR1 and CDR2: MGHRA and YSYEKL. This CDR3 is built from 15 residues. V trimming: 4 bases; J trimming: 3 bases; junction bases outside the gene matches: 6. The DNA for the CDR3 is TGCGCCAGCAGCCGGACAGGGAGCGGTACAGATACGCAGTATTTT. It codes for CASSRTGSGTDTQYF.

The gene calls are TRBV18 and TRBJ2-1; no reliable D call. The CDR3 totals 14 residues. CDR1 is KGHSH, CDR2 LQKENI, per germline. Deletions cut 3 bases from V and 5 bases from J, with 11 bases between. CDR3 residues: CASSPPAGDNEQFF. In DNA form, the CDR3 reads TGTGCCAGCTCACCCCCCGCCGGAGACAATGAGCAGTTCTTC.

J is TRBJ1-4 and V is TRBV10-3, with 7 positions matching TRBD1. Unmatched junction bases numbered 8, after V lost 6 bases and J lost 4 bases. The length of the CDR3 is 15 residues. CDR1 and CDR2 (germline): ENHRY, SYGVKD. The CDR3 DNA reads as TGTGCCATCAGGAGGGACAGAGCTGATAATGAAAAACTGTTTTTT. It encodes CAIRRDRADNEKLFF.

This rearrangement joins TRBV5-4 to TRBJ2-5, with 8 bases matching TRBD2. CDR1 SGHNT and CDR2 YYREEE come from the germline V gene (reference sequence). The CDR3 is made up of 13 amino acids. V lost 9 bases, J lost 1 base, and 5 bases stayed unmatched. This CDR3 reads CATREGTQETQYF. CDR3 DNA: TGTGCCACCCGGGAGGGGACCCAAGAGACCCAGTACTTC.

The V call is TRBV9, the J call TRBJ1-6; D gene unclear. The ends were cut back, 3 bases at V and 10 bases at J, with 14 bases in the middle. CDR1 and CDR2 from the germline V gene are SGDLS and YYNGEE. There are 14 residues in the CDR3. The CDR3 DNA follows: TGTGCCAGCAGCGCCGGGGTCGAGAGGTCACCCCTCCACTTT. Protein: CASSAGVERSPLHF.

This rearrangement joins TRBV30 to TRBJ2-3; D is perhaps TRBD2 (6 bases). Trimming left V 3 bases short and J 3 bases short, with 13 bases between. From germline, CDR1 is GTSNPN and CDR2 SVGIG (reference sequence). The CDR3 consists of 14 residues. The CDR3 nucleotides are TGTGCCTGGAGCGAGGTCGGGGGAACAGATACGCAGTATTTT. This codes for CAWSEVGGTDTQYF.

Only a few counts were recorded for this clone. This chain connects TRBV6-1 to TRBJ2-5; no definite D call. Germline-derived CDR1 and CDR2 are MNHNS and SASEGT. The CDR3 is made up of 14 amino acids. Trimming removed 1 base from V and 5 bases from J, with 11 bases in between. In nucleotides, the CDR3 is TGTGCCAGCAGTGAAGTGGGGATGGGGGAGACCCAGTACTTC. Translating gives CASSEVGMGETQYF.

In this sample, this clone turned up once. The genes are TRBV25-1 and TRBJ2-2; 8 bases match TRBD1. Trimming removed 8 bases from V and 5 bases from J; junction bases left unmatched: 10. Per the germline V gene, CDR1 is MGHDK and CDR2 is SYGVNS. This CDR3 has 15 residues. The CDR3 bases are TGTGCCAGCGGGGGACCAGGGGGCTCTACCGGGGAGCTGTTTTTT. Its protein is CASGGPGGSTGELFF.

The chain links TRBV4-1 to TRBJ2-1, with a possible D match to TRBD2 (6 bases). V was cut by 0 bases and J by 4 bases, with 10 bases left in between. This CDR3 comprises 15 residues. Germline V lookup: CDR1 MGHRA, CDR2 YSYEKL. The CDR3 DNA is TGCGCCAGCAGCCAAGATGGGGGACTTTACAATGAGCAGTTCTTC. The encoded protein is CASSQDGGLYNEQFF.

This clone was found a few times. The V and J genes are TRBV6-1 and TRBJ2-1, with TRBD2 as a possible D gene (5 bases). The germline CDR1 and CDR2 sequences are MNHNS and SASEGT. This CDR3 region has 14 residues. Trimming took 11 bases from V and 6 from J, leaving 20 bases between them. The DNA for the CDR3 is TGTGCCGGTTCGACTAACCCATTTGGCAATGAGCAGTTCTTC. Protein product: CAGSTNPFGNEQFF.